Sequencing of this T cell receptor (beta chain) was carried out in a study of Ad26.COV2.S vaccination and SARS-CoV-2 variants. General study results and limits: Vaccine recipients showed a spike-specific TCR breadth that was higher than in placebo recipients.

As for this clone: Its antigen is not known.

Some clones are missing from TCRdb's copy, which holds only in-frame ones; the method was immunoSEQ multiplex PCR. The sample lists roughly 700,000 clones, more than 80% seen once, with about 1.5% in the top ten. The CDR3 has 15 amino acids. Losses at the gene ends were 5 bases for V and 4 bases for J; bases not matched to a gene: 7. Per the germline V gene, CDR1 is MNHEY and CDR2 is SVGAGI. Noted treatment: about 20 received Ad26.COV2.S at low or high dose, single or two shots; roughly five received placebo; per-sample allocation not given. Sampling was performed 63 days after the first vaccine or placebo injection.

Sequenced material: peripheral blood, taken in a trial of Ad26.COV2.S vaccine versus placebo. The genes are TRBV6-5 and TRBJ2-3; 9 bases match TRBD1. The receptor's source is a person between 18 and 65 years old who received the Ad26.COV2.S COVID-19 vaccine or a placebo. CDR3 protein: CASSRGQGGPDTQYF. The CDR3 DNA is TGTGCCAGCAGTAGGGGACAGGGAGGCCCAGATACGCAGTATTTT.